Each of the 2 T cell receptor beta chains below was sequenced from the same sample in a study of blood T cell repertoires in COVID-19. The table came from immunoSEQ multiplex PCR; TCRdb's copy has only in-frame clones and leaves some out. The sample has 150,000 to 200,000 clones; about 86% are singletons. The specimen was peripheral blood. The receptors here all came from a human donor with acute or convalescent COVID-19. The donor label of this sample is uncertain.

This rearrangement joins TRBV5-4 to TRBJ1-6; 7 nucleotides line up with TRBD1. This CDR3 spans 15 amino acids. Trimming took 1 base from V and 14 from J; bases not matched to a gene: 12. The germline gives CDR1 SGHNT, CDR2 YYREEE (reference sequence). CDR3 sequence reads: CASSLFDRVGAALHF. Written as DNA, the CDR3 is TGTGCCAGCAGCTTGTTCGACAGGGTGGGAGCGGCCCTCCACTTT. Full variable domain (missing parts from reference TRBV5-4 and TRBJ1-6): ETGVTQSPTHLIKTRGQQVTLRCSSQSGHNTVSWYQQALGQGPQFIFQYYREEENGRGNFPPRFSGLQFPNYSSELNVNALELDDSALYLCASSLFDRVGAALHFGNGTRLTVT.

The CDR3 coding sequence is TGTGCCACCAGCAGAGTACGACAGGGGGCGAGGCACGAGCAGTACTTC. Amino acids: CATSRVRQGARHEQYF. The J gene is TRBJ2-7, the V gene TRBV15; 10 nucleotides line up with TRBD1. V shed 1 base, J shed 5 bases, and the junction held 8 bases outside the gene matches. This CDR3 has 16 amino acids. Looked up from germline, CDR1 is LNHNV and CDR2 is YYDKDF (reference sequence). The full variable domain, completed using reference TRBV15 and TRBJ2-7, is DAMVIQNPRYQVTQFGKPVTLSCSQTLNHNVMYWYQQKSSQAPKLLFHYYDKDFNNEADTPDNFQSRRPNTSFCFLDIRSPGLGDTAMYLCATSRVRQGARHEQYFGPGTRLTVT.